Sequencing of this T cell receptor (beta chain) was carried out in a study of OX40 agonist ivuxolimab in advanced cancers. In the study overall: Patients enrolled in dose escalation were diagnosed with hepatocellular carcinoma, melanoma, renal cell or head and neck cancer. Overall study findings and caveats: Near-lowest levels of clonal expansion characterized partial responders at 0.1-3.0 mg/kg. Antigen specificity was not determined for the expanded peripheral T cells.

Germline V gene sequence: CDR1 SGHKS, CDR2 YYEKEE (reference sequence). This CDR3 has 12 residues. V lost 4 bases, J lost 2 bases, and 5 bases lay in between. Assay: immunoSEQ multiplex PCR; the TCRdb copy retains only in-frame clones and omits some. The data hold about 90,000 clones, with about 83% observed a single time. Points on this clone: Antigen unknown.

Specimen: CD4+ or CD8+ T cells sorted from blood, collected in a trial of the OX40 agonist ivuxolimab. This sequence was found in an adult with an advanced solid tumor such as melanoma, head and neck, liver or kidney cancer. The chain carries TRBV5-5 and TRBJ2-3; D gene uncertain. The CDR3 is CASSPITDTQYF. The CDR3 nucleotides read TGTGCCAGCAGCCCGATCACAGATACGCAGTATTTT.